This entry is about one T cell receptor (beta chain). TCRdb's table, derived via immunoSEQ multiplex PCR, lists solely in-frame clones and lacks some. The table has about 1,400 clones, roughly 65% seen once. The data were obtained in a study of T cells in tumors after PD-1 blockade. Study as a whole: Either cemiplimab 350 mg every 2 weeks or pembrolizumab 200 mg every 3 weeks was given.

The ends were cut back, 2 bases at V and 7 bases at J, with 3 bases in the middle. CDR1 is LGHDT and CDR2 is YNNKEL in the germline V gene (reference sequence). This CDR3 region has 12 residues. The rearrangement joins TRBV3-1 (or the pseudogene TRBV3-2) to TRBJ1-6, with D unresolved. The sequencing here drew on tumor tissue, taken before anti-PD-1 treatment. The receptor's source is a human donor with basal cell carcinoma. The chain's CDR3 is CASSQSNSPLHF. Here the CDR3 DNA reads TGTGCCAGCAGCCAATCCAATTCACCCCTCCACTTT.